Presented here are 24 T cell receptor beta chains from one specimen sequenced in a study of blood T cell repertoires in COVID-19 (TCRdb year 2020). The library was produced with the immunoSEQ multiplex PCR assay. The table comes from immuneACCESS by way of TCRdb, which keeps in-frame sequences with V and J called. Part of the clones is missing from these tables; in studies checked, under half for an unresolved V gene and the rest for unknown reasons. The sample table records 120,000 to 150,000 clones; approximately 86% of these occur just once. The ten largest clonotypes hold roughly 2.9% of the sample. Material for sequencing was peripheral blood. These receptors were obtained from a middle-aged woman with active or convalescent COVID-19.

The DNA for the CDR3 is TGCGCCAGCAGCCTTGACCCCTTGTGGGGAGCTAACTATGGCTACACCTTC. Residues: CASSLDPLWGANYGYTF. The chain links TRBV5-1 to TRBJ1-2; no clear D. The CDR3 covers 17 residues. Germline V CDR1 and CDR2: SGHRS, YFSETQ. V lost 4 bases to trimming and J lost 0 bases, with 19 bases between them.

V gene TRBV18 combines with J gene TRBJ1-6, with a tentative D call TRBD1 (6 bases). Trimming removed 3 bases from V and 9 bases from J, with 15 bases in between. CDR3 size: 15 residues. Germline V gene sequence: CDR1 KGHSH, CDR2 LQKENI. The CDR3 protein is CASSPQGGWGSPLHF. CDR3 in DNA: TGTGCCAGCTCACCCCAAGGGGGTTGGGGTTCACCCCTCCACTTT.

V is TRBV6-5 and J is TRBJ2-5; tentatively, D is TRBD1 (6 bases). Germline CDR1 and CDR2: MNHEY and SVGAGI. V dropped 11 bases and J dropped 4 bases, with 23 bases sitting between them. The CDR3 loop spans 15 amino acids. CDR3 in amino acids: CAATLQGIYRETQYF. The CDR3 DNA is TGTGCCGCCACATTACAGGGTATCTATCGAGAGACCCAGTACTTC.

The chain recombines TRBV5-1 with TRBJ2-3, with D uncertain. The ends were cut back, 2 bases at V and 2 bases at J, with 6 bases in the middle. The CDR3 has 13 residues. The germline gives CDR1 SGHRS, CDR2 YFSETQ. Here the CDR3 reads CASSFTHTDTQYF. The CDR3 nucleotides read TGCGCCAGCAGCTTCACACACACAGATACGCAGTATTTT.

The J gene is TRBJ1-4, the V gene TRBV11-3; 7 bases agree with TRBD1. This CDR3 contains 16 residues. Germline values: CDR1 SGHNT, CDR2 YENEEA. The V and J ends lost 5 bases and 2 bases, in that order; junction bases with no gene match: 8. The CDR3, as DNA: TGTGCCAGCAGCGGCCGCCAGGGGGGCACTAATGAAAAACTGTTTTTT. It specifies CASSGRQGGTNEKLFF.

This clone was picked up a small number of times. The chain has TRBV28 and TRBJ1-2; weak D call: TRBD1 (6 bases). CDR3 size: 12 residues. Germline V gene data show CDR1 as MDHEN and CDR2 as SYDVKM. Trimming removed 6 bases at V and 7 bases at J, with 12 bases between. This CDR3 reads CASSQKGGGYTF. In nucleotides, the CDR3 is TGTGCCAGCAGCCAAAAAGGGGGTGGCTACACCTTC.

V usage is TRBV5-6 and J usage is TRBJ2-1; TRBD1 aligns across 10 bases. The CDR3 length is 16 residues. V was clipped by 3 bases and J by 2 bases; unmatched bases: 5. Germline CDR1 reads SGHDT; CDR2 reads YYEEEE. The CDR3 spells CASSWTGTGAYNEQFF. The CDR3 nucleotides are TGTGCCAGCAGCTGGACCGGGACAGGGGCCTACAATGAGCAGTTCTTC.

The chain carries TRBV5-6 and TRBJ2-7; D might be TRBD2 (5 bases). Between the trimmed V and J ends, which lost 5 bases and 6 bases, there was a span of 21 bases. This CDR3 has 15 residues. Germline CDR1 and CDR2: SGHDT and YYEEEE. Here the CDR3 reads CASSSPLARVTEQYF. CDR3 bases: TGTGCCAGCAGTTCACCGCTAGCCCGTGTTACCGAGCAGTACTTC.

This chain uses TRBV5-6 with TRBJ2-5, with 7 bases lining up with TRBD1. Trimming at V came to 0 bases and at J to 4 bases, leaving 6 bases not matched to a gene. Germline values: CDR1 SGHDT, CDR2 YYEEEE. CDR3 size: 15 residues. CDR3 DNA: TGTGCCAGCAGCTTGGATTATAGGGGGCTAGAGACCCAGTACTTC. This codes for CASSLDYRGLETQYF.

This chain uses TRBV27 with TRBJ2-6; weak D call: TRBD2 (7 bases). V gave up 3 bases and J gave up 4 bases, with 10 bases separating them. The CDR3 consists of 15 residues. From germline, CDR1 is MNHEY and CDR2 SMNVEV (reference sequence). As DNA, the CDR3 is TGTGCCAGCAGTTTTCGGGGGGCCGGGGCCAACGTCCTGACTTTC. Encoded protein: CASSFRGAGANVLTF.

This sequence joins TRBV6-5 and TRBJ2-1, with TRBD1 matching 10 bases. CDR1 is MNHEY, CDR2 SVGAGI, per germline. V trimming: 2 bases; J trimming: 4 bases; junction bases outside the gene matches: 5. The CDR3 contains 16 residues. Here the CDR3 reads CASSYDDRGQYNEQFF. In DNA form, the CDR3 reads TGTGCCAGCAGTTACGACGACAGGGGGCAATACAATGAGCAGTTCTTC.

The rearrangement joins TRBV9 to TRBJ2-2; 7 nucleotides line up with TRBD2. This CDR3 region has 16 residues. J lost 3 bases, V lost 0 bases, and 5 bases had no gene match. Germline CDR1 SGDLS, CDR2 YYNGEE. Here the CDR3 reads CASSVAPREHTGELFF. For the CDR3, the DNA is TGTGCCAGCAGCGTAGCCCCGCGGGAGCACACCGGGGAGCTGTTTTTT.

The rearrangement joins TRBV29-1 to TRBJ1-2; D ambiguous. Trimming stripped 4 bases from V and 1 base from J, with 10 bases between. The CDR3 has 13 residues. Germline CDR1 is SQVTM and CDR2 is ANQGSEA. The CDR3 sequence: CSVGVRSNYGYTF. The CDR3 nucleotides are TGCAGCGTTGGTGTACGCAGTAACTATGGCTACACCTTC.

The CDR3 spells CASTGGSSYNEQFF. As DNA, the CDR3 is TGTGCCAGCACGGGCGGGAGCTCCTACAATGAGCAGTTCTTC. The chain has TRBV27 and TRBJ2-1, with 7 bases aligning to TRBD2. The V gene's germline CDR1 is MNHEY and CDR2 SMNVEV (reference sequence). The CDR3 loop spans 14 amino acids. Losses at the gene ends were 7 bases for V and 0 bases for J; bases not matched to a gene: 3.

The V gene is TRBV6-2 or TRBV6-3, the J gene TRBJ2-5; the match to TRBD2 covers 11 bases. Germline V gene sequence: CDR1 MNHEY, CDR2 SVGEGT. The CDR3 contains 16 residues. The J segment lost 4 bases and the V segment lost 6 bases, leaving 10 bases of the junction unmatched. The CDR3 DNA follows: TGTGCCAGCAGCCAAACTAGCGGGAGTTTGGGAGAGACCCAGTACTTC. Amino acid sequence: CASSQTSGSLGETQYF.

The V call is TRBV29-1, the J call TRBJ1-4; D perhaps matches TRBD1 (5 bases). With 4 bases removed from V and 7 bases from J, the gap between germline ends came to 22 bases. The CDR3 spans 16 residues. The germline gives CDR1 SQVTM, CDR2 ANQGSEA. The DNA of the CDR3 is TGCAGCGTTGGCCGGACTACAGCGCCAGGGACTGAAAAACTGTTTTTT. It specifies CSVGRTTAPGTEKLFF.

The genes are TRBV28 and TRBJ1-2; TRBD1 matches at 7 bases. Germline CDR1 MDHEN, CDR2 SYDVKM. V dropped 3 bases and J dropped 3; count of bases not matched to a gene: 4. The CDR3 has 14 amino acids. CDR3 in amino acids: CASSFDRVYYGYTF. The CDR3 bases are TGTGCCAGCAGTTTCGACAGGGTATACTATGGCTACACCTTC.

V gene TRBV28 combines with J gene TRBJ2-3, with D possibly TRBD1 on 6 matching bases. This CDR3 is 19 amino acids long. From germline, CDR1 is MDHEN and CDR2 SYDVKM. V lost 7 bases and J lost 3, with 29 bases in between. The CDR3 sequence: CASNQVLFLGDKGTDTQYF. CDR3 in DNA: TGTGCCAGCAATCAGGTCCTATTCTTGGGGGACAAAGGGACAGATACGCAGTATTTT.

V usage is TRBV30 and J usage is TRBJ2-5; 9 bases agree with TRBD1. The CDR3 length is 16 residues. J lost 4 bases, V lost 2 bases, and 11 bases had no gene match. From germline, CDR1 is GTSNPN and CDR2 SVGIG (reference sequence). CDR3: CAWSLPGTGSRETQYF. The CDR3, as DNA: TGTGCCTGGAGTTTACCCGGGACAGGGAGTCGAGAGACCCAGTACTTC.

V gene TRBV3-1 (or the pseudogene TRBV3-2) combines with J gene TRBJ1-2; a possible D gene is TRBD1 (5 bases). Germline CDR1 LGHDT, CDR2 YNNKEL (reference sequence). Trimming pared 8 bases from V and 6 bases from J, leaving 19 bases between. This CDR3 spans 14 amino acids. The chain's CDR3 is CASFGGGLRDGYTF. In DNA form, the CDR3 reads TGTGCCAGCTTTGGCGGGGGTTTGAGGGATGGCTACACCTTC.

The rearrangement uses TRBV7-2 and TRBJ2-6; 7 nucleotides agree with TRBD1. The CDR3 has 17 residues. V shed 1 base and J 2 bases; nucleotides not matched to a gene: 5. Germline-derived CDR1 and CDR2 are SGHTA and FQGNSA. The DNA of the CDR3 is TGTGCCAGCAGCTTAGTCAACAGGGGAACTGGGGCCAACGTCCTGACTTTC. Its protein product is CASSLVNRGTGANVLTF.

The V call is TRBV28, the J call TRBJ2-7; 7 bases agree with TRBD1. In germline, CDR1 is MDHEN, CDR2 SYDVKM. V dropped 7 bases and J dropped 4; count of bases not matched to a gene: 19. The CDR3 has 17 amino acids. The CDR3 coding sequence is TGTGCCAGCATGGGGCCCCCCAAACAGGGGACGGAGTACGAGCAGTACTTC. It yields the protein CASMGPPKQGTEYEQYF.

V and J are TRBV9 and TRBJ1-1; no firm D call. Germline V CDR1 and CDR2: SGDLS, YYNGEE. V lost 2 bases and J 11 bases, leaving 7 bases between the germline ends. CDR3 size: 10 residues. This chain's CDR3 is CASSVTPAFF. Here the CDR3 DNA reads TGTGCCAGCAGCGTCACTCCGGCTTTCTTT.

The rearrangement uses TRBV19 and TRBJ1-1, with 10 bases lining up with TRBD1. After removal of 5 bases from V and 2 bases from J, the junction contained 8 bases not matched to a gene. CDR3 length: 16 amino acids. CDR1 and CDR2 (germline): LNHDA, SQIVND (reference sequence). CDR3 nucleotides: TGTGCCAGTAGTCCCTTGACAGGGGGCTATAACACTGAAGCTTTCTTT. It encodes CASSPLTGGYNTEAFF. The full variable domain, its missing parts supplied by reference TRBV19 and TRBJ1-1, is DGGITQSPKYLFRKEGQNVTLSCEQNLNHDAMYWYRQDPGQGLRLIYYSQIVNDFQKGDIAEGYSVSREKKESFPLTVTSAQKNPTAFYLCASSPLTGGYNTEAFFGQGTRLTVV.